This TCR beta chain came from a study of T cells in localized non-small cell lung cancer. Only in-frame clones appear in the TCRdb table, and some are missing; sequencing was by immunoSEQ multiplex PCR. The table lists about 24,000 clones, 80% to 85% of them singletons. V trimming: 5 bases; J trimming: 1 base; junction bases outside the gene matches: 13. Per germline, CDR1 SGHTA and CDR2 FQGNSA. This CDR3 region has 18 residues. The V and J genes are TRBV7-2 and TRBJ2-4; the match to TRBD2 covers 8 bases. This material consisted of PBMCs, taken before any cancer treatment. The receptor was derived from a man aged 40 to 75 with stage II lung adenocarcinoma. In nucleotides, the CDR3 is TGTGCCAGCAGCCCCCCTCGTGCGGGAGGCGGGGCCAAAAACATTCAGTACTTC. Residues: CASSPPRAGGGAKNIQYF.